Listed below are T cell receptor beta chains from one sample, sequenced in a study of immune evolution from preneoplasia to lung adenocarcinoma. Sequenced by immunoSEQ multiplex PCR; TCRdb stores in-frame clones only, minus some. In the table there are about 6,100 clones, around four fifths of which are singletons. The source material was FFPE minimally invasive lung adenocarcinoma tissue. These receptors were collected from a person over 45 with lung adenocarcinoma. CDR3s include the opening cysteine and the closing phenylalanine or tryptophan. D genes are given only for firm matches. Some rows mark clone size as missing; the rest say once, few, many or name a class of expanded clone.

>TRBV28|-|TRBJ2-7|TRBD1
TGTGCCAGCAGTTTCCCAACAGGGGAGTATAGCTACGAGCAGTACTTC
CASSFPTGEYSYEQYF
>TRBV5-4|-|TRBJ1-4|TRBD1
TGTGCCAGCAGCCAAAACCGGGACAGTAAAGAAAAACTGTTTTTT
CASSQNRDSKEKLFF
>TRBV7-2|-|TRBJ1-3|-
TGTGCCAGCAGCTTATTGGAGGGTCACACCATATATTTT
CASSLLEGHTIYF
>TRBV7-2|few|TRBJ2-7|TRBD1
TGTGCCAGCAGCTTAGGAGGGACAGGGGTTAGGGAGCAGTACTTC
CASSLGGTGVREQYF
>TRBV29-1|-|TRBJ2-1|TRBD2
TGCAGCGCCAAAACAACTAGCGACTACAATGAGCAGTTCTTC
CSAKTTSDYNEQFF
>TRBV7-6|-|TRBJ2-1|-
TGTGCCAGCAGTGGGCCGTTCTTC
CASSGPFF
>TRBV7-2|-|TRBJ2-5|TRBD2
TGTGCCAGCAGCCCTGGGACTAGCGGGCGCTGGGGGGAGACCCAGTACTTC
CASSPGTSGRWGETQYF
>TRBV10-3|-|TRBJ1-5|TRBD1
TGTGCCATCAGTGAGTACCCAGGGGGGGACAATCAGCCCCAGCATTTT
CAISEYPGGDNQPQHF
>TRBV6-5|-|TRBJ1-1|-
TGTGCCAGCAGTAACAGGGTTAAGCACGCTGAAGCTTTCTTT
CASSNRVKHAEAFF
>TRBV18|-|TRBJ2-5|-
TGTGCCAGCTCACAAAATAGCGGTTGGGAAGAGACCCAGTACTTC
CASSQNSGWEETQYF